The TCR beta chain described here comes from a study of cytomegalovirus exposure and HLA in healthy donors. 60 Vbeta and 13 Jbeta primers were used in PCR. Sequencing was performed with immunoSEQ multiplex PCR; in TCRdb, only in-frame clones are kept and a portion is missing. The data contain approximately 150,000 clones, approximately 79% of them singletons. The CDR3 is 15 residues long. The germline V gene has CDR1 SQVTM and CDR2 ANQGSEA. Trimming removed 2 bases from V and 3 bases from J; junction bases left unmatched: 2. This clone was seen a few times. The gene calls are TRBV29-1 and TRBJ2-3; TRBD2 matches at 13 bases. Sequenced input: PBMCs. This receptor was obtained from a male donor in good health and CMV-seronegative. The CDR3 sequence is CSVEKTSGGTDTQYF. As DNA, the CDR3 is TGCAGCGTTGAAAAGACTAGCGGGGGGACAGATACGCAGTATTTT.